The 6 T cell receptor beta chains below were found in one sample sequenced in a study of T cells in localized non-small cell lung cancer. Data came from immunoSEQ multiplex PCR; TCRdb stores just in-frame clones and leaves some out. The data hold about 1,100 clones, with approximately 23% observed a single time. The source material was normal lung tissue next to the tumor, sampled before any cancer treatment. These receptors were taken from a male donor aged 60 or over with stage I lung adenocarcinoma.

In its sample, this clone ranks as medium-sized. The J gene is TRBJ1-2, the V gene TRBV11-3; TRBD1 might be the D (6 bases). Per the germline V gene, CDR1 is SGHNT and CDR2 is YENEEA. V was clipped by 5 bases and J by 6 bases, with 19 bases between them. The CDR3 runs to 15 residues. CDR3 sequence reads: CASSRSFTGSDGYTF. CDR3 DNA: TGTGCCAGCAGCCGGTCATTCACAGGGAGCGATGGCTACACCTTC.

This chain uses TRBV29-1 with TRBJ2-3; D uncertain. From germline, CDR1 is SQVTM and CDR2 ANQGSEA. Trimming took 7 bases from V and 5 from J, leaving 16 bases between them. This CDR3 region has 13 residues. CDR3 in amino acids: CSGSGSSQDTQYF. DNA for the CDR3: TGCAGCGGGAGTGGAAGTTCGCAAGATACGCAGTATTTT.

The chain recombines TRBV9 with TRBJ1-1; D might be TRBD1 (5 bases). Deletions cut 4 bases from V and 1 base from J, with 14 bases between. The CDR3 runs to 15 residues. The germline V gene encodes CDR1 SGDLS and CDR2 YYNGEE. CDR3 protein: CASSPWDSSNTEAFF. The CDR3 DNA is TGTGCCAGCAGCCCTTGGGACTCATCGAACACTGAAGCTTTCTTT. Supplemented by reference TRBV9 and TRBJ1-1, the full variable domain reads DSGVTQTPKHLITATGQRVTLRCSPRSGDLSVYWYQQSLDQGLQFLIQYYNGEERAKGNILERFSAQQFPDLHSELNLSSLELGDSALYFCASSPWDSSNTEAFFGQGTRLTVV.

The chain employs TRBV6-8 and TRBJ1-3, with D uncertain. V was trimmed by 7 bases and J by 0 bases, leaving 13 bases between them. The CDR3 is made up of 15 amino acids. Germline assignment: CDR1 MNHGY and CDR2 SAAAGT. CDR3 residues: CASTRFSNSGNTIYF. The CDR3 nucleotides read TGTGCCAGCACTCGGTTCTCTAACTCTGGAAACACCATATATTTT.

V and J are TRBV9 and TRBJ1-4; the D gene is possibly TRBD1 (6 bases). V shed 10 bases and J shed 3 bases, with 13 bases lying between them. There are 13 residues in the CDR3. Germline V lookup: CDR1 SGDLS, CDR2 YYNGEE. This CDR3 is CAGNREANEKLFF. The CDR3 nucleotides read TGTGCCGGTAACAGGGAGGCTAATGAAAAACTGTTTTTT.

The chain couples TRBV30 to TRBJ1-1; no firm D call. Germline CDR1 reads GTSNPN; CDR2 reads SVGIG (reference sequence). V was trimmed by 2 bases and J by 7 bases, leaving 11 bases between them. CDR3 length: 12 amino acids. CDR3 sequence: CAWSPYDFEAFF. CDR3 DNA: TGTGCCTGGAGTCCGTACGACTTTGAAGCTTTCTTT.